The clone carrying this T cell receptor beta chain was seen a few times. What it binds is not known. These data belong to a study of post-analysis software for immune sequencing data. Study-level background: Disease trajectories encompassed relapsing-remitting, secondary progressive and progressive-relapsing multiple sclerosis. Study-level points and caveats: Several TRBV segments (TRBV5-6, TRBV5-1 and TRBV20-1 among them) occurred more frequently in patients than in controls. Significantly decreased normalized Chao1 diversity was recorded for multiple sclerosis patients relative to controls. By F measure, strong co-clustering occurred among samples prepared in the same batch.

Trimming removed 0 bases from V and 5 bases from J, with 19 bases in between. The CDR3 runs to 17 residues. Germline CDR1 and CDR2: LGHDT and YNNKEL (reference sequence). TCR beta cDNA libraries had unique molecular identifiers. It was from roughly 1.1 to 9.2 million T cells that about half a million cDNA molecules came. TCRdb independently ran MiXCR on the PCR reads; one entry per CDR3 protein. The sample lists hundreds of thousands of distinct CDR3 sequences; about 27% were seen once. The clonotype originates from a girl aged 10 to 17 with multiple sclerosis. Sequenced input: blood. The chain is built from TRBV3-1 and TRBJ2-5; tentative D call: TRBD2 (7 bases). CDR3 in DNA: TGTGCCAGCAGCCAAGAAGGGACTCCCGGGGGGCAGGAGACCCAGTACTTC. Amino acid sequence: CASSQEGTPGGQETQYF.